The 21 T cell receptor beta chains listed next were all sequenced from one sample in a study of blood T cell repertoires in COVID-19. The table came from immunoSEQ multiplex PCR; TCRdb's copy has only in-frame clones and leaves some out. The table includes 70,000 or so clones, about nine tenths detected once. The sequencing sample was made of peripheral blood. The receptors were sampled from a woman older than 75 with active COVID-19.

This chain joins TRBV6-5 and TRBJ2-1; TRBD2 matches at 15 bases. Germline loops: CDR1 MNHEY, CDR2 SVGAGI. The CDR3 loop spans 14 amino acids. V shed 8 bases and J 7 bases; nucleotides not matched to a gene: 3. CDR3: CASCGTSGRNEQFF. The DNA of the CDR3 is TGTGCCAGCTGCGGGACTAGCGGGAGGAATGAGCAGTTCTTC.

The rearrangement links TRBV27 to TRBJ2-7, with TRBD2 as a possible D gene (5 bases). From germline, CDR1 is MNHEY and CDR2 SMNVEV (reference sequence). Trimming took 7 bases from V and 2 from J, leaving 18 bases between them. This CDR3 spans 15 amino acids. The CDR3, as DNA: TGTGCCAGCATCCTTCGAGGAGGACTTCCCTACGAGCAGTACTTC. Translated, it gives CASILRGGLPYEQYF.

The chain couples TRBV5-1 to TRBJ2-3; 8 bases agree with TRBD1. The CDR3 consists of 14 residues. CDR1 is SGHRS and CDR2 is YFSETQ in the germline V gene. V trimming: 3 bases; J trimming: 1 base; junction bases outside the gene matches: 1. CDR3 residues: CASSSTGGTDTQYF. DNA of the CDR3: TGCGCCAGCAGCTCGACAGGGGGCACAGATACGCAGTATTTT.

The chain carries TRBV10-3 and TRBJ2-3, with a weak D call TRBD2 (5 bases). V was cut by 9 bases and J by 0 bases, with 16 bases left in between. This CDR3 spans 15 amino acids. Germline V gene data show CDR1 as ENHRY and CDR2 as SYGVKD. The CDR3 sequence: CAIAEGLASTDTQYF. DNA of the CDR3: TGTGCCATAGCCGAAGGGCTAGCTAGCACAGATACGCAGTATTTT.

The chain joins TRBV9 to TRBJ2-3, with D unclear. CDR3 length equals 12 residues. Trimming took 4 bases from V and 6 from J, leaving 9 bases between them. Germline V gives CDR1 SGDLS, CDR2 YYNGEE. CDR3 coding DNA: TGTGCCAGCAGCAAGCTATCCGATACGCAGTATTTT. Encoded protein: CASSKLSDTQYF.

This chain connects TRBV7-2 to TRBJ2-7; TRBD2 agrees at 10 bases. Trimming removed 4 bases from V and 1 base from J; junction bases left unmatched: 4. The CDR3 runs to 15 residues. Germline V CDR1 and CDR2: SGHTA, FQGNSA. The CDR3 DNA reads as TGTGCCAGCAGCTCGCGGACTAGCGGTTCCTACGAGCAGTACTTC. It translates to CASSSRTSGSYEQYF.

This rearrangement joins TRBV11-2 to TRBJ2-1, with 10 bases fitting TRBD2. This CDR3 is built from 14 residues. J lost 6 bases, V lost 4 bases, and 3 bases had no gene match. Per the germline V gene, CDR1 is SGHAT and CDR2 is FQNNGV. The chain's CDR3 is CASSSSGSSNEQFF. The CDR3 DNA is TGTGCCAGCAGCTCTAGCGGGAGTAGCAATGAGCAGTTCTTC.

V and J are TRBV30 and TRBJ1-3, with TRBD1 as a possible D gene (5 bases). Per germline, CDR1 GTSNPN and CDR2 SVGIG (reference sequence). Trimming pared 5 bases from V and 0 bases from J, leaving 17 bases between. CDR3 length equals 16 residues. The CDR3: CAWGFKGRRSGNTIYF. The CDR3 nucleotides read TGTGCCTGGGGCTTCAAGGGGCGACGCTCTGGAAACACCATATATTTT.

The CDR3 sequence: CASRPRRRNEAFF. DNA of the CDR3: TGTGCCAGCAGACCTCGACGGAGGAATGAAGCTTTCTTT. The gene calls are TRBV28 and TRBJ1-1; D is uncertain. The CDR3 is 13 residues long. Germline CDR1 reads MDHEN; CDR2 reads SYDVKM. V was cut by 6 bases and J by 7 bases, with 15 bases left in between.

The CDR3 DNA follows: TGTGCCAGCAGCCAAGGACAGGGGAAGTATGGCTACACCTTC. Its translation: CASSQGQGKYGYTF. This chain joins TRBV14 and TRBJ1-2, with 8 bases aligning to TRBD1. The junction had 3 bases not matched to a gene; V was cut back by 1 base and J by 5 bases. From germline, CDR1 is SGHDN and CDR2 FVKESK. The CDR3 totals 14 residues.

The rearrangement joins TRBV7-2 to TRBJ1-5; D call uncertain. V lost 6 bases, J lost 0 bases, and 15 bases lay in between. Germline loops: CDR1 SGHTA, CDR2 FQGNSA. The CDR3 runs to 16 residues. The CDR3 DNA follows: TGTGCCAGCAGTACGAATGGAGACCCTAGCAATCAGCCCCAGCATTTT. This gives the protein CASSTNGDPSNQPQHF.

J is TRBJ1-3 and V is TRBV7-2; tentative D call: TRBD1 (5 bases). Trimming cost V 3 bases and J 3 bases, with 12 bases left between them. Per germline, CDR1 SGHTA and CDR2 FQGNSA. The length of the CDR3 is 15 residues. The CDR3 reads CASSFLQGDGNTIYF. The CDR3 bases are TGTGCCAGCAGCTTCCTCCAGGGCGATGGAAACACCATATATTTT.

This chain links TRBV11-2 with TRBJ2-7; 7 positions match TRBD2. Germline values: CDR1 SGHAT, CDR2 FQNNGV. CDR3 size: 16 residues. V lost 0 bases to trimming and J lost 7 bases; unmatched junction nucleotides: 12. The CDR3, as DNA: TGTGCCAGCAGCTTAGATCCGAGGACTAGGGTATTGGAGCAGTACTTC. Amino acid sequence: CASSLDPRTRVLEQYF.

The chain uses TRBV28 and TRBJ1-4, with a tentative D call TRBD1 (5 bases). This CDR3 region has 15 residues. Trimming removed 1 base at V and 6 bases at J, with 12 bases between. The germline CDR1 and CDR2 sequences are MDHEN and SYDVKM. The CDR3 sequence is CASSLFGGRDEKLFF. The CDR3 DNA is TGTGCCAGCAGTTTATTCGGGGGTCGTGATGAAAAACTGTTTTTT.

The rearrangement joins TRBV14 to TRBJ2-7, with D tentatively TRBD2 (6 bases). Trimming pared 2 bases from V and 5 bases from J, leaving 16 bases between. The CDR3 sequence is 15 residues long. From germline, CDR1 is SGHDN and CDR2 FVKESK. CDR3 region: CASSQWGVRSHEQYF. CDR3 DNA sequence: TGTGCCAGCAGCCAATGGGGGGTGAGGAGTCACGAGCAGTACTTC. Full variable domain (rest looked up from reference TRBV14 and TRBJ2-7): EAGVTQFPSHSVIEKGQTVTLRCDPISGHDNLYWYRRVMGKEIKFLLHFVKESKQDESGMPNNRFLAERTGGTYSTLKVQPAELEDSGVYFCASSQWGVRSHEQYFGPGTRLTVT.

This clone was picked up a small number of times. The V and J genes are TRBV28 and TRBJ1-6; D is uncertain. CDR1 is MDHEN and CDR2 is SYDVKM in the germline V gene. Trimming removed 6 bases at V and 8 bases at J, with 8 bases between. CDR3 length: 12 residues. The CDR3 protein is CASSQSDSPLHF. DNA of the CDR3: TGTGCCAGCAGCCAATCGGATTCACCCCTCCACTTT.

Notes on this clone: At one end, the junction sequence differs from germline, possibly due to a read error. V gene TRBV11-2 combines with J gene TRBJ2-3; weak D call: TRBD2 (5 bases). Germline V gene sequence: CDR1 SGHAT, CDR2 FQNNGV. CDR3 length: 15 residues. CDR3 region: CASSFTGMGTDTQYF. The DNA for the CDR3 is TGTGCCAGCAGCTTTACGGGGATGGGCACCGATACGCAGTATTTT.

The chain carries TRBV5-1 and TRBJ2-3; D is unresolved. V lost 1 base and J 1 base, leaving 7 bases between the germline ends. Germline V gives CDR1 SGHRS, CDR2 YFSETQ. The CDR3 contains 14 residues. Here the CDR3 reads CASSLNFRTDTQYF. The CDR3 DNA sequence: TGCGCCAGCAGCTTGAACTTCCGCACAGATACGCAGTATTTT.

The rearrangement joins TRBV7-3 to TRBJ2-1; weak D call: TRBD1 (6 bases). CDR1 is SGHTA, CDR2 FQGTGA, per germline. Trimming took 5 bases from V and 11 from J, leaving 10 bases between them. This CDR3 spans 11 amino acids. The CDR3: CASSPGQKQFF. For the CDR3, the DNA is TGTGCCAGCAGCCCCGGACAGAAGCAGTTCTTC.

The V and J genes are TRBV20-1 and TRBJ2-3; D might be TRBD2 (6 bases). V lost 3 bases to trimming and J lost 0 bases, with 10 bases between them. The CDR3 contains 14 residues. Germline assignment: CDR1 DFQATT and CDR2 SNEGSKA (reference sequence). CDR3: CSASWLASTDTQYF. The DNA of the CDR3 is TGCAGTGCTAGTTGGCTAGCGAGCACAGATACGCAGTATTTT.

A single count supports this clone. This chain links TRBV30 with TRBJ2-1; 10 bases are shared with TRBD2. Losses at the gene ends were 8 bases for V and 9 bases for J; bases not matched to a gene: 13. Germline CDR1 and CDR2: GTSNPN and SVGIG (reference sequence). This CDR3 contains 14 residues. CDR3 DNA sequence: TGTGCCGTGAGGACCGGGACTAGCGACGGTGAGCAGTTCTTC. Residues: CAVRTGTSDGEQFF.